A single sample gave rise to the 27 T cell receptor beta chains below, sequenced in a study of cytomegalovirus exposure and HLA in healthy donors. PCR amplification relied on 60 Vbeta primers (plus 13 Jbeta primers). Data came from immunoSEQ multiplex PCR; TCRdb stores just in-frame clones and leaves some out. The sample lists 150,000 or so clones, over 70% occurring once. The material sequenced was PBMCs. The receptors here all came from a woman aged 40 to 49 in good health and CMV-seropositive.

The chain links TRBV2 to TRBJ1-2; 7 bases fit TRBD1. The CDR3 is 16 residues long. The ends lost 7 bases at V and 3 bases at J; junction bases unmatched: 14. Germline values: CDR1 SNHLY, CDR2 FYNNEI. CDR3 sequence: CASTGWNPDRDYGYTF. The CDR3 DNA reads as TGTGCCAGCACAGGTTGGAACCCCGACAGGGACTATGGCTACACCTTC.

CDR3 loop: CASSLERGTTEAFF. CDR3 nucleotide sequence: TGCGCCAGCAGCTTGGAGCGGGGGACTACTGAAGCTTTCTTT. This chain links TRBV5-1 with TRBJ1-1; maybe TRBD1 (5 bases). The V end was cut by 0 bases, the J end by 5 bases, with 11 bases between. Germline values: CDR1 SGHRS, CDR2 YFSETQ. The CDR3 totals 14 residues. Full variable domain (missing parts from reference TRBV5-1 and TRBJ1-1): KAGVTQTPRYLIKTRGQQVTLSCSPISGHRSVSWYQQTPGQGLQFLFEYFSETQRNKGNFPGRFSGRQFSNSRSEMNVSTLELGDSALYLCASSLERGTTEAFFGQGTRLTVV.

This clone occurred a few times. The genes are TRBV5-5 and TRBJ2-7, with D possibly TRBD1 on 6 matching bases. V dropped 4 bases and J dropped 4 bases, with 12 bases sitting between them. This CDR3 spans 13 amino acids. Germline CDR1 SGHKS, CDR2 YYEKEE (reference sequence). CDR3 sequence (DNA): TGTGCCAGCAGCAGTCGACAGGATTACGAGCAGTACTTC. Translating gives CASSSRQDYEQYF.

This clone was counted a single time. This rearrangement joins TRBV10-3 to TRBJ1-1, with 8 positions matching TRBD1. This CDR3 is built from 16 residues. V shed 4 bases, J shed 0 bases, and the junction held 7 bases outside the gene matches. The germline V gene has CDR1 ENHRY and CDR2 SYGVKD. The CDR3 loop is CAISAGQGSVNTEAFF. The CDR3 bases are TGTGCCATCAGTGCCGGACAGGGATCTGTGAACACTGAAGCTTTCTTT.

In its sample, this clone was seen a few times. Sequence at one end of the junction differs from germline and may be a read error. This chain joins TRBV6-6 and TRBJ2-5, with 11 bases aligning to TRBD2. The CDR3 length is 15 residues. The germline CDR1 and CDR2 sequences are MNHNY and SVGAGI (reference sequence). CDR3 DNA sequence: TGTGCCAGCAGCGTAATAGCGGGGGGGCAAGGGACCCAGTACTTC. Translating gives CASSVIAGGQGTQYF.

The CDR3 reads CASSLVSYEQYF. The DNA for the CDR3 is TGTGCCAGCAGCTTAGTATCCTACGAGCAGTACTTC. This chain joins TRBV7-9 and TRBJ2-7, with unresolved D. The CDR3 is 12 amino acids. V lost 1 base, J lost 1 base, and 2 bases lay in between. CDR1 and CDR2 (germline): SEHNR, FQNEAQ (reference sequence).

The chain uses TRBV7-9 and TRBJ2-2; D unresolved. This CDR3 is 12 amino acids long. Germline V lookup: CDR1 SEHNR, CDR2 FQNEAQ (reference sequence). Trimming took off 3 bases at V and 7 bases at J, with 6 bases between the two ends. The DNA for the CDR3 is TGTGCCAGCAGCTTTAGTAACGGGGAGCTGTTTTTT. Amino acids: CASSFSNGELFF.

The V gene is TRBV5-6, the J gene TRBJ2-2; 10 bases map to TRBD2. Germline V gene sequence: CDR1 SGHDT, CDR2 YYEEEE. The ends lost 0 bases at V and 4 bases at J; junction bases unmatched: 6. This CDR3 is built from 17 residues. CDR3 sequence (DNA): TGTGCCAGCAGCTTGGAGAACGTAGCGGGGGGCACCGGGGAGCTGTTTTTT. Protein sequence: CASSLENVAGGTGELFF.

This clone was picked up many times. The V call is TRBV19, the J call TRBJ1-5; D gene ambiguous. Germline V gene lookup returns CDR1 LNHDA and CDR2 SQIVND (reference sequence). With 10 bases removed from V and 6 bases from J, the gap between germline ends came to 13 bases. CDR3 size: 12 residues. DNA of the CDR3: TGTGCCACCGCCCAGATTCGTCAGCCCCAGCATTTT. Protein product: CATAQIRQPQHF. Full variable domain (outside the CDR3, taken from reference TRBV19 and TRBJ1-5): DGGITQSPKYLFRKEGQNVTLSCEQNLNHDAMYWYRQDPGQGLRLIYYSQIVNDFQKGDIAEGYSVSREKKESFPLTVTSAQKNPTAFYLCATAQIRQPQHFGDGTRLSIL.

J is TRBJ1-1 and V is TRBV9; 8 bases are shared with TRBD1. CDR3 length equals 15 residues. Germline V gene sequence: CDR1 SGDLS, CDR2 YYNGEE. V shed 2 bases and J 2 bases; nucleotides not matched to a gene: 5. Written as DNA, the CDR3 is TGTGCCAGCAGCGTGACAGGGGCGGGAAACACTGAAGCTTTCTTT. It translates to CASSVTGAGNTEAFF. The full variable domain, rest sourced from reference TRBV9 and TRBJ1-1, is DSGVTQTPKHLITATGQRVTLRCSPRSGDLSVYWYQQSLDQGLQFLIQYYNGEERAKGNILERFSAQQFPDLHSELNLSSLELGDSALYFCASSVTGAGNTEAFFGQGTRLTVV.

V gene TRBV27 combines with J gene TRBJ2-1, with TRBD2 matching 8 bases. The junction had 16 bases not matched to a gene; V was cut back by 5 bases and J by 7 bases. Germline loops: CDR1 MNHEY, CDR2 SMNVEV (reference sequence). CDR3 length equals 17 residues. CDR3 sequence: CASSQSPRRGAGNEQFF. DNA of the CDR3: TGTGCCAGCAGTCAATCCCCCCGGCGGGGGGCGGGGAATGAGCAGTTCTTC.

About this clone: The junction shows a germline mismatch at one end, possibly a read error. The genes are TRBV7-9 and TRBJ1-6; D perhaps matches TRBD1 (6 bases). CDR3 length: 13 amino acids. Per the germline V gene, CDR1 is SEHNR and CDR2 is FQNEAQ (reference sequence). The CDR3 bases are TGTTCCAGCAGGTTGGCAGGGGAGGGTCCCCTCCACTTT. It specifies CSSRLAGEGPLHF.

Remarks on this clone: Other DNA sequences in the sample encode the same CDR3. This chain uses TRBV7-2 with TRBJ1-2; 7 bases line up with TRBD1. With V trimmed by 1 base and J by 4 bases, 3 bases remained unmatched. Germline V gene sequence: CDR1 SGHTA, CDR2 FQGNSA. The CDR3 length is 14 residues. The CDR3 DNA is TGTGCCAGCAGCTTAGGGGGGACAGTCTATGGCTACACCTTC. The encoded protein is CASSLGGTVYGYTF.

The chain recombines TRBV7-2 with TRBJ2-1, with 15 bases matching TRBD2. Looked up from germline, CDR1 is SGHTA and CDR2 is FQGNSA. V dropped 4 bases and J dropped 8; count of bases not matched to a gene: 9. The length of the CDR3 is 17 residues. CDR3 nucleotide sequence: TGTGCCAGCAGCTCCACGTGGACTAGCGGGGGGGTGGATGAGCAGTTCTTC. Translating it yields CASSSTWTSGGVDEQFF.

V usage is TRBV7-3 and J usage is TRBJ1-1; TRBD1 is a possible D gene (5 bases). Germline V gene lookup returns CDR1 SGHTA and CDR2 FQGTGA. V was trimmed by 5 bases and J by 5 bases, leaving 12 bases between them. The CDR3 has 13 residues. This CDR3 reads CASSPQGLTEAFF. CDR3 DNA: TGTGCCAGCAGCCCTCAGGGTTTGACTGAAGCTTTCTTT.

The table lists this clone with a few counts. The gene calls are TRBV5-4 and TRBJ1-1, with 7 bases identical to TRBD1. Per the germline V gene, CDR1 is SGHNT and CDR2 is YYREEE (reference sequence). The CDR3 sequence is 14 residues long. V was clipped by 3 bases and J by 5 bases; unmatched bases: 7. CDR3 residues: CASSSGTVRTEAFF. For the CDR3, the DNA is TGTGCCAGCAGCTCCGGGACAGTACGAACTGAAGCTTTCTTT.

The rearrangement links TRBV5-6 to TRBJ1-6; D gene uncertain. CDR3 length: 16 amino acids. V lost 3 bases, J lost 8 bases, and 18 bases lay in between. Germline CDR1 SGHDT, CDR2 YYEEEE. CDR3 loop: CASSSPPGREDSPLHF. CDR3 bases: TGTGCCAGCAGCTCCCCTCCCGGGAGAGAGGATTCACCCCTCCACTTT.

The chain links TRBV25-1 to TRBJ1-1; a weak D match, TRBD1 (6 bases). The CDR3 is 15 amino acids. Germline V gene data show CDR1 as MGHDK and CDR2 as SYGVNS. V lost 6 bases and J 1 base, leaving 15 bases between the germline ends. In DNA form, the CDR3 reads TGTGCCAGCAGATCCGACAGGCAAACGAACACTGAAGCTTTCTTT. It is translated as CASRSDRQTNTEAFF.

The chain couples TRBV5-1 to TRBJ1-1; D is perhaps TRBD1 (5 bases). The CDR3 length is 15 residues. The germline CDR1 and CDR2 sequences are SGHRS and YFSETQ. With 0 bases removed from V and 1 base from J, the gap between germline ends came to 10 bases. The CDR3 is CASSLVGAANTEAFF. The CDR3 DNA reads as TGCGCCAGCAGCTTGGTTGGGGCAGCGAACACTGAAGCTTTCTTT.

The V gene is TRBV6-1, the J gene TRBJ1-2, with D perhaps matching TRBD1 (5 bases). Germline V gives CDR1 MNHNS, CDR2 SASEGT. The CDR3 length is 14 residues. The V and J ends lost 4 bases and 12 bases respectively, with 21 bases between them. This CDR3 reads CASSARTYEPSDTF. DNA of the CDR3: TGTGCCAGCAGTGCCCGGACATATGAGCCGAGCGACACCTTC.

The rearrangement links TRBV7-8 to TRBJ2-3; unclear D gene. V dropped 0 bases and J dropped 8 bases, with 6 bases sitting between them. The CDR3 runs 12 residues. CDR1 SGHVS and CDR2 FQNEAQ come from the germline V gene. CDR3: CASSLAERTQYF. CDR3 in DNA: TGTGCCAGCAGCTTAGCGGAGCGTACGCAGTATTTT.

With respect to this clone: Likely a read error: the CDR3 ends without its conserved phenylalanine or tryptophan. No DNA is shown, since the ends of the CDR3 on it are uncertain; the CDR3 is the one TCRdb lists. CDR3 amino acids: CATPGQGTTLVV. The chain joins TRBV7-9 to TRBJ1-1; whether TRBD1, the table's D call, matches the DNA was not checked. Germline CDR1 is SEHNR and CDR2 is FQNEAQ (reference sequence). Including both end residues, the CDR3 is 12 amino acids long.

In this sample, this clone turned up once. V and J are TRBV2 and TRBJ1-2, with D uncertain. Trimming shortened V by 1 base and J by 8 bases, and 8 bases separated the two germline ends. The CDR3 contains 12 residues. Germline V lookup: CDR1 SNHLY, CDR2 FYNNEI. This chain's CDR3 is CASSEGWEGYTF. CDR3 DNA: TGTGCCAGCAGTGAAGGGTGGGAGGGCTACACCTTC. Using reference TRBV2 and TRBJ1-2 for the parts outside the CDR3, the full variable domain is EPEVTQTPSHQVTQMGQEVILRCVPISNHLYFYWYRQILGQKVEFLVSFYNNEISEKSEIFDDQFSVERPDGSNFTLKIRSTKLEDSAMYFCASSEGWEGYTFGSGTRLTVV.

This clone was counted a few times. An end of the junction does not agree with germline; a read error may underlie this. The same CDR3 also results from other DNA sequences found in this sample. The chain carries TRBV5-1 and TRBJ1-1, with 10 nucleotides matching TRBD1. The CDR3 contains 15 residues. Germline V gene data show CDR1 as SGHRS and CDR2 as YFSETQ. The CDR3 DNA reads TGCGCCAGTAGCTCCACGGGACAGGGGAGGACTGAAGCTTTCTTT. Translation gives CASSSTGQGRTEAFF.

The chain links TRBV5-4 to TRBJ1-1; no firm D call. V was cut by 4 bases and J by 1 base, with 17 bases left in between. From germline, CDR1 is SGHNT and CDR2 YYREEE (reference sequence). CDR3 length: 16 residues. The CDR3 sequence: CASSPIGPSANTEAFF. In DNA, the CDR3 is TGTGCCAGCAGCCCCATTGGGCCCTCAGCGAACACTGAAGCTTTCTTT.

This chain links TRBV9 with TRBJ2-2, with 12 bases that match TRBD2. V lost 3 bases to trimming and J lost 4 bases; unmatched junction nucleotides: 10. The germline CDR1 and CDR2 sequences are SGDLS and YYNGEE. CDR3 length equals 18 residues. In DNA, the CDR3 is TGTGCCAGCAGCGCGAGGACTAGCGGGGTCCACGGCACCGGGGAGCTGTTTTTT. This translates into CASSARTSGVHGTGELFF.

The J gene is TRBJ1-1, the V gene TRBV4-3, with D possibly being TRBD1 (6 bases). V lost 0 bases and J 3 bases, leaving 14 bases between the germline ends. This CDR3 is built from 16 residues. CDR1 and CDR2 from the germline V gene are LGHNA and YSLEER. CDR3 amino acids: CASSQETRGRDTEAFF. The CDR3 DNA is TGCGCCAGCAGCCAAGAAACCAGGGGCAGGGACACTGAAGCTTTCTTT.